Listed below are T cell receptor beta chains from one sample, sequenced in a study of blood T cell repertoires in COVID-19. Sequenced by immunoSEQ multiplex PCR; TCRdb stores in-frame clones only, minus some. In the table there are about 70,000 clones, just under 90% of which are singletons. The sample comprised peripheral blood. The receptor set was obtained from a man aged 55 to 70 with acute or convalescent COVID-19. CDR3s include the opening cysteine and the closing phenylalanine or tryptophan. A D gene is named only where the DNA matches it firmly. Some rows mark clone size as missing; the rest say once, few, many or name a class of expanded clone.

.	TRBV12-3/TRBV12-4	TRBD1	13	TRBJ1-1	CASSTGGKTEAFF	TGTGCCAGTAGTACAGGGGGCAAAACTGAAGCTTTCTTT
.	TRBV12-3/TRBV12-4	.	13	TRBJ1-1	CASSLKAPTEAFF	TGTGCCAGCAGTTTAAAAGCCCCCACTGAAGCTTTCTTT
.	TRBV9	TRBD1	13	TRBJ2-3	CASNRGRTDTQYF	TGTGCCAGCAACAGGGGGAGGACAGATACGCAGTATTTT
.	TRBV10-3	.	14	TRBJ1-4	CAISDSQGREKLFF	TGTGCCATCAGTGATTCGCAGGGGAGAGAAAAACTGTTTTTT
.	TRBV27	TRBD2	16	TRBJ2-1	CASSQLAGGPYNEQFF	TGTGCCAGCAGCCAACTAGCGGGCGGCCCCTACAATGAGCAGTTCTTC
.	TRBV11-2	TRBD2	17	TRBJ2-1	CASSPRGGRGSKDEQFF	TGTGCCAGCAGCCCCCGGGGAGGGCGGGGGTCCAAGGATGAGCAGTTCTTC
.	TRBV30	TRBD2	15	TRBJ2-7	CAWSPSRLAGGVQYF	TGTGCCTGGAGTCCCTCGCGACTAGCGGGGGGGGTGCAGTACTTC
.	TRBV18	TRBD1	15	TRBJ2-5	CASSPSGTGEETQYF	TGTGCCAGCTCACCCTCCGGGACAGGGGAAGAGACCCAGTACTTC
.	TRBV5-1	TRBD1	14	TRBJ1-1	CASSLGTGETEAFF	TGCGCCAGCAGCCTAGGGACAGGGGAAACTGAAGCTTTCTTT
.	TRBV5-1	.	16	TRBJ1-1	CASSPDGGAGGTEAFF	TGCGCCAGCAGCCCCGACGGGGGGGCCGGGGGCACTGAAGCTTTCTTT
.	TRBV6-5	.	13	TRBJ1-1	CASSYLRGTEAFF	TGTGCCAGCAGTTACCTGAGAGGGACTGAAGCTTTCTTT
.	TRBV18	TRBD1	18	TRBJ1-3	CASSRMDRPASSGNTIYF	TGTGCCAGCTCACGTATGGACAGGCCGGCCAGCTCTGGAAACACCATATATTTT
.	TRBV5-4	TRBD1	14	TRBJ2-2	CASSLQGSTGELFF	TGTGCCAGCAGCCTACAGGGGAGCACCGGGGAGCTGTTTTTT
.	TRBV3-1/TRBV3-2	.	14	TRBJ2-5	CASSQEGGGETQYF	TGTGCCAGCAGCCAAGAGGGTGGGGGCGAGACCCAGTACTTC
.	TRBV19	.	17	TRBJ1-5	CASTSRGEAILNQPQHF	TGTGCCAGTACCTCCCGGGGGGAAGCCATCCTAAATCAGCCCCAGCATTTT
.	TRBV29-1	.	14	TRBJ1-1	CSVELGFMNTEAFF	TGCAGCGTTGAACTAGGCTTCATGAACACTGAAGCTTTCTTT
.	TRBV30	TRBD2	16	TRBJ2-1	CAWSVRRAGVDNEQFF	TGTGCCTGGAGTGTACGGAGAGCGGGGGTTGACAATGAGCAGTTCTTC
once	TRBV3-1/TRBV3-2	TRBD2	18	TRBJ2-3	CASSPSALAGGITDTQYF	TGTGCCAGCAGCCCATCGGCCTTAGCGGGGGGTATCACAGATACGCAGTATTTT
.	TRBV7-2	TRBD2	16	TRBJ2-3	CASSSLAGGTTDTQYF	TGTGCCAGCAGCTCTCTAGCGGGGGGGACAACAGATACGCAGTATTTT
.	TRBV24-1	.	15	TRBJ2-6	CATSDQGFGANVLTF	TGTGCCACCAGTGACCAGGGCTTTGGGGCCAACGTCCTGACTTTC
.	TRBV5-1	.	14	TRBJ1-1	CASSLYTGGTEAFF	TGCGCCAGCAGCCTTTACACCGGAGGGACTGAAGCTTTCTTT
.	TRBV3-1/TRBV3-2	.	16	TRBJ2-2	CASSGPVSFYTGELFF	TGTGCCAGCAGTGGTCCGGTCTCTTTTTACACCGGGGAGCTGTTTTTT
once	TRBV18	.	14	TRBJ2-5	CASSPGGGTETQYF	TGTGCCAGCTCACCAGGAGGGGGCACAGAGACCCAGTACTTC
.	TRBV5-4	TRBD1	15	TRBJ2-7	CASSLEQGASYEQYF	TGTGCCAGCAGCTTGGAGCAGGGGGCGTCCTACGAGCAGTACTTC
.	TRBV2	TRBD1	15	TRBJ1-1	CASSDTGQGDTEAFF	TGTGCCAGCAGCGATACTGGACAGGGTGACACTGAAGCTTTCTTT
.	TRBV27	TRBD2	13	TRBJ2-1	CASSATSVNEQFF	TGTGCCAGCAGTGCGACTAGCGTTAATGAGCAGTTCTTC
.	TRBV3-1/TRBV3-2	TRBD1	19	TRBJ2-3	CASSHRRDSIKTSTDTQYF	TGTGCCAGCAGCCATCGTAGGGACAGTATTAAGACTAGCACAGATACGCAGTATTTT
.	TRBV12-3/TRBV12-4	.	13	TRBJ2-7	CASSRPTFGEQYF	TGTGCCAGCAGCCGCCCGACTTTTGGCGAGCAGTACTTC
few	TRBV5-1	.	15	TRBJ1-5	CASSLSGQLNQPQHF	TGCGCCAGCAGCTTATCGGGACAACTCAATCAGCCCCAGCATTTT
.	TRBV10-3	TRBD1	16	TRBJ2-3	CAISDATGAGTDTQYF	TGTGCCATCAGTGATGCGACAGGGGCTGGCACAGATACGCAGTATTTT
few	TRBV4-2	.	14	TRBJ1-5	CASSQREGDQPQHF	TGTGCCAGCAGCCAGAGAGAAGGGGATCAGCCCCAGCATTTT
.	TRBV11-3	.	13	TRBJ2-1	CASSRELYNEQFF	TGTGCCAGCTCCCGGGAGCTCTACAATGAGCAGTTCTTC
.	TRBV6-5	.	15	TRBJ1-3	CASSSDRPLENTIYF	TGTGCCAGCAGTTCTGACAGGCCCCTAGAAAACACCATATATTTT
.	TRBV27	.	15	TRBJ1-5	CASSFKTGWDQPQHF	TGTGCCAGCAGTTTCAAAACAGGGTGGGATCAGCCCCAGCATTTT
.	TRBV5-1	.	14	TRBJ1-5	CASSEGGKSQPQHF	TGCGCCAGCAGCGAGGGCGGAAAAAGCCAGCCCCAGCATTTT
.	TRBV5-4	TRBD1	15	TRBJ1-1	CASSLGSGGRTEAFF	TGTGCCAGCAGCTTGGGATCAGGGGGCCGCACTGAAGCTTTCTTT
.	TRBV10-3	.	14	TRBJ1-5	CAISPTASNQPQHF	TGTGCCATCAGTCCGACAGCGAGCAATCAGCCCCAGCATTTT
.	TRBV5-4	.	13	TRBJ1-6	CASSGDINSPLHF	TGTGCCAGCAGCGGGGACATTAATTCACCCCTCCACTTT
.	TRBV5-1	.	16	TRBJ2-7	CASSSVSKGGGYEQYF	TGCGCCAGCAGCTCGGTTAGCAAGGGAGGAGGCTACGAGCAGTACTTC
.	TRBV24-1	.	14	TRBJ2-5	CATSDFSGVETQYF	TGTGCCACCAGTGATTTTTCAGGGGTGGAGACCCAGTACTTC
few	TRBV19	.	16	TRBJ1-5	CASSMGARYPNQPQHF	TGTGCCAGTAGTATGGGGGCCCGCTACCCGAATCAGCCCCAGCATTTT
.	TRBV2	TRBD1	15	TRBJ1-1	CASSGPPGQGDEAFF	TGTGCCAGCAGTGGCCCCCCCGGACAGGGGGATGAAGCTTTCTTT
.	TRBV2	TRBD1	14	TRBJ2-7	CASMRTGAAYEQYF	TGTGCCAGCATGCGGACAGGGGCGGCCTACGAGCAGTACTTC
.	TRBV19	.	14	TRBJ1-5	CASSIRDSNQPQHF	TGTGCCAGTAGTATCAGGGATAGCAATCAGCCCCAGCATTTT